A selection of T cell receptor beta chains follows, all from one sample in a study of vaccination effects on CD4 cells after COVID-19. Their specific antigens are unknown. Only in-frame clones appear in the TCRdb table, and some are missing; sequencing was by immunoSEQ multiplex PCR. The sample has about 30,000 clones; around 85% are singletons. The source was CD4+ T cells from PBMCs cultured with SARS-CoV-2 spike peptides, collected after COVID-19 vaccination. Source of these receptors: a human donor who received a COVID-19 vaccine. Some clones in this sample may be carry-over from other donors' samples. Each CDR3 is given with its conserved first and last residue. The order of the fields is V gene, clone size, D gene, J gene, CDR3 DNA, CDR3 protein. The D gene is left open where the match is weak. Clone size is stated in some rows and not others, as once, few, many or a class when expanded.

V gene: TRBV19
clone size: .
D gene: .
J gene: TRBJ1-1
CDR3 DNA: TGTGCCAGTAGTGTAACAGTTATGTCTGAAGCTTTCTTT
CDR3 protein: CASSVTVMSEAFF

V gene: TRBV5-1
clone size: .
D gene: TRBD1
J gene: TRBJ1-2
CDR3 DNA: TGCGCCAGCAGCTTGGGCCCAGGGGGAGACTATGGCTACACCTTC
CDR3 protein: CASSLGPGGDYGYTF

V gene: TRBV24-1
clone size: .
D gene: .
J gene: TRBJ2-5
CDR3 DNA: TGTGCCACCACCCTCCTGGCAACGAATTCACAAGAGACCCAGTACTTC
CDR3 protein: CATTLLATNSQETQYF

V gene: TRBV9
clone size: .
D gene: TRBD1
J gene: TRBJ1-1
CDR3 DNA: TGTGCCAGCAGCTCAAAGGCAGGGGGCCCCGTCAACGCTGAAGCTTTCTTT
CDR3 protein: CASSSKAGGPVNAEAFF

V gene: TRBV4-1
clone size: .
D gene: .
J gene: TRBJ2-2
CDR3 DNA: TGCGCCAGCAGCCTCGCGGGAAGAAACACCGGGGAGCTGTTTTTT
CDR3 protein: CASSLAGRNTGELFF

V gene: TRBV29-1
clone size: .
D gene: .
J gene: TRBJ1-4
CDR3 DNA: TGCAGCGTTGCCGGACACCTTGGTAATGAAAAACTGTTTTTT
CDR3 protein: CSVAGHLGNEKLFF

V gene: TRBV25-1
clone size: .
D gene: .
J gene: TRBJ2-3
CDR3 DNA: TGTGCCAGCAGTGACCCCCTCACAGACTGGGATACGCAGTATTTT
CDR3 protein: CASSDPLTDWDTQYF

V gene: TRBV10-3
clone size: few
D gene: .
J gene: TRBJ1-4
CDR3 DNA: TGTGCCATCAGCGGGACGGATGAAAAACTGTTTTTT
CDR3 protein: CAISGTDEKLFF

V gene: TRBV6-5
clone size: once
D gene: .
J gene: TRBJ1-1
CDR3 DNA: TGTGCCAGCACCCTGTACGGGCATCACACTGAAGCTTTCTTT
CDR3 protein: CASTLYGHHTEAFF

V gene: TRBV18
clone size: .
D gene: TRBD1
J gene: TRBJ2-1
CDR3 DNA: TGTGCCAGCTCACCGTTGACAGGGAATGAGCAGTTCTTC
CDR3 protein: CASSPLTGNEQFF

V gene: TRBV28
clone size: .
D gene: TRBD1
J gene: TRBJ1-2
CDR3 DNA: TGTGCCAGCAGTCAATCCGGGACAGACTATGGCTACACCTTC
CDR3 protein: CASSQSGTDYGYTF

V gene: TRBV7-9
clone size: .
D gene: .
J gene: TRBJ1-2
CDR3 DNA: TGTGCCAGCAGCTTTGGACCTAACTATGGCTACACCTTC
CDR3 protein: CASSFGPNYGYTF

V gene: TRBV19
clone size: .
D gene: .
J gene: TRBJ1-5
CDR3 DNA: TGTGCCAGTAGTTTGCAGGTTTTCGGGTACGATCAGCCCCAGCATTTT
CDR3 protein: CASSLQVFGYDQPQHF

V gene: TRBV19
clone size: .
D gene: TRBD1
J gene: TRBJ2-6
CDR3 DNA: TGTGCCAGTACCCCGACCTGGACAGGGAACTCTGGGGCCAACGTCCTGACTTTC
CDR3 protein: CASTPTWTGNSGANVLTF

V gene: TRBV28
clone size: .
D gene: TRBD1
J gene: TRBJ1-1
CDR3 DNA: TGTGCCAGCAGTACCCCGAGGACAGGGAACACTGAAGCTTTCTTT
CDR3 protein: CASSTPRTGNTEAFF

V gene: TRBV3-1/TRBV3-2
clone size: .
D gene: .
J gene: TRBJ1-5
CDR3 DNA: TGTGCCAGCAGCCAAGAAGTGGGAGAGTGGTATCAGCCCCAGCATTTT
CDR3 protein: CASSQEVGEWYQPQHF

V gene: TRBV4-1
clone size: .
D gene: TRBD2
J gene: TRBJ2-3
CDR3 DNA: TGCGCCAGCAGCCGGGGGCTAGCGGGGAAAACAGATACGCAGTATTTT
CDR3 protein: CASSRGLAGKTDTQYF

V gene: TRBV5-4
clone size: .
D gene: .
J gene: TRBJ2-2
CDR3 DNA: TGTGCCAGCAGCTTGACAGGGACAGGGGAGCTGTTTTTT
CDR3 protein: CASSLTGTGELFF

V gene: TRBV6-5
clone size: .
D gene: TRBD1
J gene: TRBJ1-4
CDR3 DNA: TGTGCCAGCATGAGAGGACAGGGAGCTAATGAAAAACTGTTTTTT
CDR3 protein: CASMRGQGANEKLFF

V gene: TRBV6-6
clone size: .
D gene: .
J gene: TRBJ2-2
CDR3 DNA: TGTGCCAGCAGTCGTGACAGTGTAGCGAACACCGGGGAGCTGTTTTTT
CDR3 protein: CASSRDSVANTGELFF

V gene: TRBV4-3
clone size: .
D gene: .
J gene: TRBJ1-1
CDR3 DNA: TGCGCCAGCAGTCTCTACCGTCAGATAATGAACACTGAAGCTTTCTTT
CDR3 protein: CASSLYRQIMNTEAFF

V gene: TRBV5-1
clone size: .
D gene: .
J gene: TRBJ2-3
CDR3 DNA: TGCGCCAGCAGCTCGTTCGGGGTAGCAGATACGCAGTATTTT
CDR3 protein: CASSSFGVADTQYF

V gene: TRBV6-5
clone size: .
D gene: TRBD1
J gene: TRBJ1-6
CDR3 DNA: TGTGCCAGCAGTTCTACAGGGGGCAATTCACCCCTCCACTTT
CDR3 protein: CASSSTGGNSPLHF

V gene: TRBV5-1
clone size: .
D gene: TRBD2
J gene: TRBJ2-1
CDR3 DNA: TGCGCCAGCACTAGCGGGGCAGGAAATGAGCAGTTCTTC
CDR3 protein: CASTSGAGNEQFF

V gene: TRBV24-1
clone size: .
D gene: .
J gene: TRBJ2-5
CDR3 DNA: TGTGCCACCAGCCAAGGGGGGCAAGAGACCCAGTACTTC
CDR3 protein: CATSQGGQETQYF

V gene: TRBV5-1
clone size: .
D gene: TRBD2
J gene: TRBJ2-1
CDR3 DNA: TGCGCCAGCAGCAGACGACTAGCGGGGGGGGATCTATCCTACAATGAGCAGTTCTTC
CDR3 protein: CASSRRLAGGDLSYNEQFF

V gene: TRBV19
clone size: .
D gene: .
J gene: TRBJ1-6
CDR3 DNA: TGTGCCAGTAGTATAGGGCCGGGTTCACCCCTCCACTTT
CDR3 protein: CASSIGPGSPLHF